Shown below are 2 T cell receptor beta chains from a single sample sequenced in a study of T cells after yellow fever vaccination. Using its own MiXCR run on the 5' RACE reads, TCRdb lists one record per CDR3 protein. The sample consists of more than 65,000 distinct CDR3 sequences, 13% of them appearing once. Source: CD8+ T cells not binding an NS4B(214-222) dextramer, sorted from PBMCs, taken about 21 days after the first yellow fever vaccination. These receptors all stem from a man aged 18 to 29 who received the YFV17D yellow fever vaccine.

This chain links TRBV12-3 or TRBV12-4 with TRBJ2-4; perhaps TRBD2 as D (5 bases). This CDR3 is 15 amino acids long. V was shortened by 5 bases and J by 7 bases, with 18 bases between the two germline ends. CDR3 protein: CASSESGSRVNIQYF. The CDR3 DNA sequence: TGTGCCAGCAGTGAGTCCGGATCGCGGGTTAACATTCAGTACTTC.

This clonotype was counted a few times. The chain is built from TRBV6-1 and TRBJ2-7; D is perhaps TRBD1 or TRBD2 (5 bases each). Germline loops: CDR1 MNHNS, CDR2 SASEGT. Deletions cut 6 bases from V and 3 bases from J, with 21 bases between. This CDR3 is built from 16 residues. The chain's CDR3 is CASRKAGADHFYEQYF. The DNA of the CDR3 is TGTGCCAGCAGAAAAGCCGGGGCGGACCATTTCTACGAGCAGTACTTC.